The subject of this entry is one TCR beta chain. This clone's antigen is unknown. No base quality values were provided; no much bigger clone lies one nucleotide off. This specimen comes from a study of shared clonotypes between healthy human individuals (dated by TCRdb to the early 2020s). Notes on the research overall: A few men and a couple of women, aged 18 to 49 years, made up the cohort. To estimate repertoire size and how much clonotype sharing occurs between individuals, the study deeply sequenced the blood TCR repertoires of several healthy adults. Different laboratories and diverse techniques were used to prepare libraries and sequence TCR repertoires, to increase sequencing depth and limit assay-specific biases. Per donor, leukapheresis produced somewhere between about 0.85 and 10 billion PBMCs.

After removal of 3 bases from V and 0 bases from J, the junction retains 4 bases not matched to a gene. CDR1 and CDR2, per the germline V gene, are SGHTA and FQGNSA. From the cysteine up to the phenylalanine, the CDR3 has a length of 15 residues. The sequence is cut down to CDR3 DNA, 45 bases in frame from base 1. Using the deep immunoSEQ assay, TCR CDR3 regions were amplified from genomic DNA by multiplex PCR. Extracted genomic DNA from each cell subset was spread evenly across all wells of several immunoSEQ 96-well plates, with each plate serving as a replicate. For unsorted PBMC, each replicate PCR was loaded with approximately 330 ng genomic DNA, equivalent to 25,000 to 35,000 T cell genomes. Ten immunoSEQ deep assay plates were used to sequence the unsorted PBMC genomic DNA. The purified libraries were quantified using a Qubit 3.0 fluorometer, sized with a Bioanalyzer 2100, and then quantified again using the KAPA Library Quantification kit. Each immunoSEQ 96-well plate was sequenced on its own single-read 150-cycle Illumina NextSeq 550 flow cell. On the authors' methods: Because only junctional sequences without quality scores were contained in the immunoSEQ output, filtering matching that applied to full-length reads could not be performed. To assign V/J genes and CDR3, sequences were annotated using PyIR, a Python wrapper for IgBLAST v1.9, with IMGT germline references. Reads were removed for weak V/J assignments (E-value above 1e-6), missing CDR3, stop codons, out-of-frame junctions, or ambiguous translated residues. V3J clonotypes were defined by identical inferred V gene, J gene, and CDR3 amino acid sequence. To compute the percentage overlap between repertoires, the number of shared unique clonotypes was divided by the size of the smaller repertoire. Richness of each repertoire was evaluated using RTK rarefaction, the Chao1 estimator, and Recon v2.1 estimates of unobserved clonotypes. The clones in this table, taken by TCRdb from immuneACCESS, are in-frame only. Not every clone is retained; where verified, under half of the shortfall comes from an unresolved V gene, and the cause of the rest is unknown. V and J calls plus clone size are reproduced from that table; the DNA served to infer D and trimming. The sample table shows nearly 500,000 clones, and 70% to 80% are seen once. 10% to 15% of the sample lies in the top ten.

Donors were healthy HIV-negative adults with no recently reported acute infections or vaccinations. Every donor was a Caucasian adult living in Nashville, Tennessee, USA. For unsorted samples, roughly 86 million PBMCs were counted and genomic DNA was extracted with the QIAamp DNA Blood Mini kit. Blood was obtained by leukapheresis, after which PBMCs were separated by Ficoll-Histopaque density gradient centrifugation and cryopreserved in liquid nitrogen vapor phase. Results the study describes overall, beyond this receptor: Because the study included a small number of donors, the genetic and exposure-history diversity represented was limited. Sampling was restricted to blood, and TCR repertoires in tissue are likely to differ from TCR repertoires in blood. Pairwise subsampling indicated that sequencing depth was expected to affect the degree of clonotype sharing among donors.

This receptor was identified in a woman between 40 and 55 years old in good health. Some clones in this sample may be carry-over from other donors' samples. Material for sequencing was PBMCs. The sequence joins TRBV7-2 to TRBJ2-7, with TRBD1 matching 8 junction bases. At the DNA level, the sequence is TGTGCCAGCAGCTTCGGGGACAGGAGCTCCTACGAGCAGTACTTC. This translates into CASSFGDRSSYEQYF.